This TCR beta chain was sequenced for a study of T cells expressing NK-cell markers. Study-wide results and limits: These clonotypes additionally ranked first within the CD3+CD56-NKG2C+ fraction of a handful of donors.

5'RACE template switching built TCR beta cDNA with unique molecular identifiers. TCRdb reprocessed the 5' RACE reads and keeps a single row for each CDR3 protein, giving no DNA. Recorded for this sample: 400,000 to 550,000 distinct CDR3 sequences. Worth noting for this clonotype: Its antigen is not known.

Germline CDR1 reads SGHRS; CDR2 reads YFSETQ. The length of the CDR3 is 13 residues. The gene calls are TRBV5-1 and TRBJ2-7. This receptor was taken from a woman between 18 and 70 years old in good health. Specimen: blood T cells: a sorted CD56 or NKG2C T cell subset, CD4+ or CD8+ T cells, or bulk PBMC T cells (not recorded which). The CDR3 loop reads CASSKAVSYEQYF.